This TCR beta chain was recorded in a study of blood T cells in healthy people across ages. Using a J-beta primer mix together with a sample-barcoded 5' primer, a second PCR was run for about 7 to 12 cycles. TCRdb itself ran the 5' RACE reads through MiXCR, one entry per CDR3 protein. The table has 650,000 to 900,000 distinct CDR3 sequences, roughly 60% seen once. Trimming left V 5 bases short and J 3 bases short, with 16 bases between. Germline V gene sequence: CDR1 MNHEY, CDR2 SVGAGI. CDR3 length: 15 amino acids. V gene TRBV6-5 combines with J gene TRBJ1-2, with D uncertain. This clonotype was sampled from a man between 25 and 39 years old in good health. What was sequenced was blood. The DNA for the CDR3 is TGTGCCAGCAGTCCCACCGTACAGTTCTACTATGGCTACACCTTC. Amino acids: CASSPTVQFYYGYTF.